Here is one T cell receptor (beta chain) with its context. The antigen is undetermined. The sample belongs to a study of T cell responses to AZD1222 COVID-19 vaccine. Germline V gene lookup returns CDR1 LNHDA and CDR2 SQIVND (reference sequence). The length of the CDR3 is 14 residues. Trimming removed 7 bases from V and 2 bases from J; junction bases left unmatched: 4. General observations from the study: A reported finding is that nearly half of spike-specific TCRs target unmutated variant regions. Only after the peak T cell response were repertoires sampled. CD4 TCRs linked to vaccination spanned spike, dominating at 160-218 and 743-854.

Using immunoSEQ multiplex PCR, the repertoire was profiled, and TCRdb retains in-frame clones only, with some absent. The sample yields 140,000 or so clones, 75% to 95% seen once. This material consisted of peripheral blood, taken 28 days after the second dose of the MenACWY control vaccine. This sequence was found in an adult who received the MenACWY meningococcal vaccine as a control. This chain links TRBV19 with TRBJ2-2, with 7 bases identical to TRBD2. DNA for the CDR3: TGTGCCAGTATGCTAGCGGCTAACACCGGGGAGCTGTTTTTT. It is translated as CASMLAANTGELFF.